This T cell receptor beta chain was identified in a study of long-term antiretroviral therapy in people with HIV. The length of the CDR3 is 10 residues. Germline CDR1 and CDR2: MDHEN and SYDVKM. V lost 6 bases and J lost 6, with 3 bases in between. An immunoSEQ assay, version v3.0, was performed at survey level. Assay used: immunoSEQ multiplex PCR; TCRdb lists only in-frame clones, some missing. Among around 21,000 clones listed, roughly 80% were seen once. Donors needed at least one pre-ART PBMC sample plus at least two post-ART samples. The chain links TRBV28 to TRBJ2-1; D gene unclear. Specimen: unsorted PBMCs, collected 1.9 years after starting antiretroviral therapy. This TCR was sampled from a woman aged 45-60 years with HIV. The DNA for the CDR3 is TGTGCCAGCAGGGCCAATGAGCAGTTCTTC. Translated, it gives CASRANEQFF.